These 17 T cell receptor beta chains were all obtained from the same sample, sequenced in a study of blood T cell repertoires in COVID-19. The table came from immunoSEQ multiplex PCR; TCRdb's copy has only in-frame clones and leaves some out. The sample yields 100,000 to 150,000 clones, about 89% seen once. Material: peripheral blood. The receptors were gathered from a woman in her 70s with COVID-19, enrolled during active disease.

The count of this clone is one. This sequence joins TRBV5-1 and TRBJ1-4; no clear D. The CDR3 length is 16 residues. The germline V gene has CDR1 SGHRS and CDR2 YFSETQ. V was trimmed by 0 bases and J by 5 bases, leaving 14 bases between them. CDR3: CASSLAAGRSNEKLFF. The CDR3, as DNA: TGCGCCAGCAGCTTGGCAGCAGGAAGGTCAAATGAAAAACTGTTTTTT.

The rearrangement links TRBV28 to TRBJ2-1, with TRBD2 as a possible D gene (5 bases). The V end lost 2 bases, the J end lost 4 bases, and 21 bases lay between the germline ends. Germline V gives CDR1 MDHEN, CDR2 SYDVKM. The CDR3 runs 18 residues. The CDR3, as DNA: TGTGCCAGCAGTTTAATGTCGCGGCTAGCCCTAATTTACAATGAGCAGTTCTTC. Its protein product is CASSLMSRLALIYNEQFF.

The CDR3: CASSQAGTAVYGYTF. The CDR3 bases are TGTGCCAGCAGCCAAGCGGGGACAGCAGTTTATGGCTACACCTTC. This chain connects TRBV3-1 (or the pseudogene TRBV3-2) to TRBJ1-2; 7 bases are a match to TRBD1. The trim removed 1 base at V and 5 bases at J, leaving 7 bases unmatched. The germline gives CDR1 LGHDT, CDR2 YNNKEL (reference sequence). The CDR3 spans 15 residues.

The CDR3 loop reads CASIGQISQPQHF. The CDR3 nucleotides read TGTGCCAGTATCGGTCAAATTAGCCAGCCCCAGCATTTT. The V call is TRBV19, the J call TRBJ1-5, with no clear D. With 7 bases removed from V and 7 bases from J, the gap between germline ends came to 14 bases. The CDR3 is made up of 13 amino acids. Germline V CDR1 and CDR2: LNHDA, SQIVND (reference sequence).

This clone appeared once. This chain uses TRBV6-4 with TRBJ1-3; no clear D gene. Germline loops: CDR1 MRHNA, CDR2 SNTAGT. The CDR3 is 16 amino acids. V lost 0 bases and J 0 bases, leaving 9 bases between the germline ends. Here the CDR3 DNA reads TGTGCCAGCAGTGACTCGTCGCGCATCTCTGGAAACACCATATATTTT. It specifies CASSDSSRISGNTIYF.

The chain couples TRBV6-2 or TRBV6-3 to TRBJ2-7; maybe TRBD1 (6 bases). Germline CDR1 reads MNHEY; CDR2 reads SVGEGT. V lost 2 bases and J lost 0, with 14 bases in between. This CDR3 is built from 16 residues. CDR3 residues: CASSYLHRAPSYEQYF. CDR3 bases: TGTGCCAGCAGTTACCTTCACAGGGCCCCCTCCTACGAGCAGTACTTC.

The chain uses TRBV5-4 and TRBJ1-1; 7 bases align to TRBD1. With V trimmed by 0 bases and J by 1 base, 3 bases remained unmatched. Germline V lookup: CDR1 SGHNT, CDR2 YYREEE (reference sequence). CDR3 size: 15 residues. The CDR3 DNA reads TGTGCCAGCAGCTTGGGGGGGACAGAGAACACTGAAGCTTTCTTT. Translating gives CASSLGGTENTEAFF.

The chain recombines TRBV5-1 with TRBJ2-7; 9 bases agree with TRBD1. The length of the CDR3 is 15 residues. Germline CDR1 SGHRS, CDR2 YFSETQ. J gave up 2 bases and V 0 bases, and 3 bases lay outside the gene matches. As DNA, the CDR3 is TGCGCCAGCAGCTTGGACGGGACAGGGACCTACGAGCAGTACTTC. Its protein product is CASSLDGTGTYEQYF. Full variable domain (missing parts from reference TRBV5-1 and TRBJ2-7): KAGVTQTPRYLIKTRGQQVTLSCSPISGHRSVSWYQQTPGQGLQFLFEYFSETQRNKGNFPGRFSGRQFSNSRSEMNVSTLELGDSALYLCASSLDGTGTYEQYFGPGTRLTVT.

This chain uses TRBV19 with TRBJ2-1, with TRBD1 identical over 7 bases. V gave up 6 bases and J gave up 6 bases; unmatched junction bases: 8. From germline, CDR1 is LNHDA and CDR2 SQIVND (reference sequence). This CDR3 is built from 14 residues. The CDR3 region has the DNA TGTGCCAGTAGGTCTCGAGGGGGCTTCAATGAGCAGTTCTTC. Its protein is CASRSRGGFNEQFF.

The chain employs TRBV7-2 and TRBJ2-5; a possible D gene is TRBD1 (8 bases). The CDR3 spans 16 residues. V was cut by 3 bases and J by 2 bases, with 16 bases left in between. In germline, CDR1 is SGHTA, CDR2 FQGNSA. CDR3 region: CASSFGGRQGQETQYF. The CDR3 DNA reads TGTGCCAGCAGCTTCGGGGGGAGACAGGGGCAAGAGACCCAGTACTTC.

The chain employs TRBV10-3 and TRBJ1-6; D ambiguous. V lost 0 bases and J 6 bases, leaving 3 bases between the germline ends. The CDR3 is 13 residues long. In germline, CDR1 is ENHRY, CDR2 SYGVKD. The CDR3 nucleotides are TGTGCCATCAGTGAGTCCCTTAATTCACCCCTCCACTTT. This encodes CAISESLNSPLHF.

The CDR3 region is CASAVGLAGYNEQFF. Written as DNA, the CDR3 is TGTGCCAGCGCAGTAGGGCTAGCGGGGTACAATGAGCAGTTCTTC. The chain couples TRBV2 to TRBJ2-1; 9 nucleotides match TRBD2. The germline V gene has CDR1 SNHLY and CDR2 FYNNEI. Trimming took 8 bases from V and 4 from J; bases not matched to a gene: 9. The CDR3 runs to 15 residues.

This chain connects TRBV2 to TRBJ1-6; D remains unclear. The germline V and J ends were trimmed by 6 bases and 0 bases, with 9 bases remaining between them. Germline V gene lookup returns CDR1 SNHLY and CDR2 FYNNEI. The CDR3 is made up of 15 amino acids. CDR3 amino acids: CASRAGSSYNSPLHF. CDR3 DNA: TGTGCCAGCAGGGCGGGGAGCTCCTATAATTCACCCCTCCACTTT.

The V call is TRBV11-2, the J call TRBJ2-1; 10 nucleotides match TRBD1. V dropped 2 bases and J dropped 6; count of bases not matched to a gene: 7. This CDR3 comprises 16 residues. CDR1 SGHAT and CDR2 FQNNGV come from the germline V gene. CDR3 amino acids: CASSLLIRTGGNEQFF. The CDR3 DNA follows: TGTGCCAGCAGCTTACTTATTCGGACAGGGGGCAATGAGCAGTTCTTC.

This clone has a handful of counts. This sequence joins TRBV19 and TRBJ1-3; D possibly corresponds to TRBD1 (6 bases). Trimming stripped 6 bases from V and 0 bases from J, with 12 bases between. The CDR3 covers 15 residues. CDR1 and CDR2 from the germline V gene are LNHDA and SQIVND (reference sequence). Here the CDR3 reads CASRRQEYSGNTIYF. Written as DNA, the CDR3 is TGTGCCAGTAGGCGACAGGAATACTCTGGAAACACCATATATTTT.

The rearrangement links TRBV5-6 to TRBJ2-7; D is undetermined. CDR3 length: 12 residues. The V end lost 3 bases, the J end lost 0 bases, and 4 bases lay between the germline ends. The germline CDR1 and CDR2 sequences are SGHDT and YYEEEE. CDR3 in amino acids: CASSSRSYEQYF. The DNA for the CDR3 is TGTGCCAGCAGCTCCCGCTCCTACGAGCAGTACTTC.

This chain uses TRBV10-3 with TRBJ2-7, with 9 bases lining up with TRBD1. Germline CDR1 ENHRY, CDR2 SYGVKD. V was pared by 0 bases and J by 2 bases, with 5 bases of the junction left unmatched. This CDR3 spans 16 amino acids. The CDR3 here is CAISESGQGITYEQYF. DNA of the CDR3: TGTGCCATCAGTGAGTCCGGACAGGGGATCACCTACGAGCAGTACTTC.